The entry that follows covers one T cell receptor beta chain sequence. Germline V gene lookup returns CDR1 SGHTA and CDR2 FQGTGA. The ends were cut back, 1 base at V and 10 bases at J, with 8 bases in the middle. This CDR3 spans 12 amino acids. This record comes from a study of blood T cell repertoires in COVID-19. Background on the study: COVID-19 samples, acute and convalescent, were from the United States, Italy and Spain. The analysed material was cDNA or gDNA that came from T cells, B-cell-depleted T cells, or PBMCs.

As handled by the study authors: Amplification from reference gene primers served as the basis for estimated nucleated cell counts. The protocol was immunoSEQ multiplex PCR, while the TCRdb copy is restricted to in-frame clones and leaves out a portion. V, J and clone size were drawn from that table, and D and trimming were deduced from the DNA. The sample yields a few hundred thousand clones, 83% seen once. Followed over time, Seattle patients had been enrolled while infection was active. V is TRBV7-3 and J is TRBJ2-1, with D possibly matching TRBD2 (5 bases). This TCR was sampled from a woman aged 25 to 39 with COVID-19, enrolled during active disease. Sequences were obtained from peripheral blood. The DNA for the CDR3 is TGTGCCAGCAGCTTAATCAGCGGAGAGCAGTTCTTC. Protein product: CASSLISGEQFF.